This TCR beta chain came from a study of T cell responses to AZD1222 COVID-19 vaccine. Study-wide results and limits: After two AZD1222 doses, spike-specific TCR breadth and depth rose versus day 0. It was only a handful of AZD1222 recipients who were seropositive at baseline. Females outnumbered males among donors, who were mostly white British; clonal diversity was possibly underestimated.

This clone was seen just once. The antigen remains undetermined. V was pared by 6 bases and J by 4 bases, with 6 bases of the junction left unmatched. The CDR3 has 14 residues. Germline CDR1 reads MNHEY; CDR2 reads SVGAGI. The data were produced by immunoSEQ multiplex PCR, yet TCRdb's version contains in-frame clones alone and is incomplete. This table holds some 150,000 clones, roughly 90% found once. This material consisted of peripheral blood, taken on day 0 of MenACWY control vaccination. The J gene is TRBJ2-1, the V gene TRBV6-5; TRBD1 matches 7 bases. The clonotype originates from an adult in good health. CDR3 residues: CASRSHRGYNEQFF. CDR3 DNA: TGTGCCAGCAGGTCGCACAGGGGATACAATGAGCAGTTCTTC.